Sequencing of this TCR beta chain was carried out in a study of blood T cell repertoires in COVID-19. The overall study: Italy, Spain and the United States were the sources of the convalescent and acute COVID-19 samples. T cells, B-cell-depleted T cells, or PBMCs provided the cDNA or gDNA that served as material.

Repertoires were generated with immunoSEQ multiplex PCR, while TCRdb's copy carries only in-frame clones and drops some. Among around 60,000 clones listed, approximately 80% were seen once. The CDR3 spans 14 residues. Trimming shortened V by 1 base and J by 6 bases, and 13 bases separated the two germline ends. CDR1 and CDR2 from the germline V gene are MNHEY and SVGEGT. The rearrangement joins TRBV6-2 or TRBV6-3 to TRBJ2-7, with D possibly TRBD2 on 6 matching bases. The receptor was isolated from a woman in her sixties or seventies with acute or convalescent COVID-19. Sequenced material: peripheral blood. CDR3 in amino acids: CASSYWTILSEQYF. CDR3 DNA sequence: TGTGCCAGCAGTTACTGGACTATACTCAGCGAGCAGTACTTC.